This section outlines one T cell receptor (beta chain) sequence together with its context. Trimming left V 4 bases short and J 0 bases short, with 10 bases between. CDR1 and CDR2 (germline): MGHRA, YSYEKL. The CDR3 totals 14 residues. PCR amplification relied on 60 Vbeta primers (plus 13 Jbeta primers). Sequencing was performed with immunoSEQ multiplex PCR; in TCRdb, only in-frame clones are kept and a portion is missing. Of some 110,000 clones in the sample, roughly 79% were seen once. This sample is drawn from a study of cytomegalovirus exposure and HLA in healthy donors. Sequencing was performed on PBMCs. The V and J genes are TRBV4-1 and TRBJ2-7; perhaps TRBD1 as D (6 bases). This clonotype was sampled from a woman between 18 and 29 years old in good health and CMV-seronegative. The CDR3 DNA follows: TGCGCCAGCAGCCCTTGGACAGTCTCCTACGAGCAGTACTTC. Translation gives CASSPWTVSYEQYF.